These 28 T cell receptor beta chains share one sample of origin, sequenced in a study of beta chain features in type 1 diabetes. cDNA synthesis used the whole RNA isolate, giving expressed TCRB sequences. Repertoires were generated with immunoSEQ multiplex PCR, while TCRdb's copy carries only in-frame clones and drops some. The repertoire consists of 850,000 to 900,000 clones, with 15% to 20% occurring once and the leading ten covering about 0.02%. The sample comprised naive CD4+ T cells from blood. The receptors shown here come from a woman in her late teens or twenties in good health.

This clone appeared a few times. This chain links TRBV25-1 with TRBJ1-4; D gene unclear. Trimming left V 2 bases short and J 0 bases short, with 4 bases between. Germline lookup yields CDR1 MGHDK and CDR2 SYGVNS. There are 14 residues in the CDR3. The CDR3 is CASSEVATNEKLFF. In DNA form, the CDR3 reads TGTGCCAGCAGTGAAGTCGCAACTAATGAAAAACTGTTTTTT.

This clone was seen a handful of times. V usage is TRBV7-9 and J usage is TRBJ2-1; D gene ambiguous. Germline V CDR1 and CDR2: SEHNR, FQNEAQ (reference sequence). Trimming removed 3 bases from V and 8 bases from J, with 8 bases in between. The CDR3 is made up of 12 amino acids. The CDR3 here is CASSLFGYEQFF. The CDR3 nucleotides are TGTGCCAGCAGCTTGTTCGGGTATGAGCAGTTCTTC.

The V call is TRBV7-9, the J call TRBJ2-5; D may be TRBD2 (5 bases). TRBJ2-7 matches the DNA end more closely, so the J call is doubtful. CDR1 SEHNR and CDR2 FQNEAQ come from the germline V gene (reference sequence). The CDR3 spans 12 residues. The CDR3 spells CASSLPGYEQYF. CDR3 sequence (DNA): TGTGCCAGCAGCTTACCGGGGTACGAGCAGTACTTC.

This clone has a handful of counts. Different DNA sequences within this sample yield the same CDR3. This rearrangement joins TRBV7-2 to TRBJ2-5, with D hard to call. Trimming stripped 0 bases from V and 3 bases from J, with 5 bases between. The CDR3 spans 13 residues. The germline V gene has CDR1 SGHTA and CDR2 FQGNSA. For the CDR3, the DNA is TGTGCCAGCAGCTTAGCCAGAGAAGAGACCCAGTACTTC. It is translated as CASSLAREETQYF.

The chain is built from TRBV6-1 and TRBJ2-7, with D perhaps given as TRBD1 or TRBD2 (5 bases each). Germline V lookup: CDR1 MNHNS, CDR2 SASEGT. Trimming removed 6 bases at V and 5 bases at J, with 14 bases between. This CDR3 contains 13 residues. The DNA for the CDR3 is TGTGCCAGCAGCAGGGACCTCATTGACGAGCAGTACTTC. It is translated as CASSRDLIDEQYF.

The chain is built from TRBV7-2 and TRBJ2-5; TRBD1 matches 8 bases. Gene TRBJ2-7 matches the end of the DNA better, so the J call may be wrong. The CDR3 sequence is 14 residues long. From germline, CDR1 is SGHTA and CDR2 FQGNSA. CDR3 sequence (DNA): TGTGCCAGCGGGATGACAGGGGCCTACTACGAGCAGTACTTC. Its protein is CASGMTGAYYEQYF.

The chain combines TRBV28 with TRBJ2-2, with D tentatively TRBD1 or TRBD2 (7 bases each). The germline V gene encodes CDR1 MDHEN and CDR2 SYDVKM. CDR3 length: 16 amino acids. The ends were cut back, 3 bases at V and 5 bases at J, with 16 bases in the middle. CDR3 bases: TGTGCCAGCAGTTTTAACGGGAGGACAGGTACCGGGGAGCTGTTTTTT. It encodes CASSFNGRTGTGELFF.

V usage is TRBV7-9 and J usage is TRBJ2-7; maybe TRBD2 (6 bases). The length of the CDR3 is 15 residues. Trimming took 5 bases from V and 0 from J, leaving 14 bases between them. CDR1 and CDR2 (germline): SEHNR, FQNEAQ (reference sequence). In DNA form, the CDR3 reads TGTGCCAGCAGCCAAGCCCTCGGGGGCTCCTACGAGCAGTACTTC. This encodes CASSQALGGSYEQYF.

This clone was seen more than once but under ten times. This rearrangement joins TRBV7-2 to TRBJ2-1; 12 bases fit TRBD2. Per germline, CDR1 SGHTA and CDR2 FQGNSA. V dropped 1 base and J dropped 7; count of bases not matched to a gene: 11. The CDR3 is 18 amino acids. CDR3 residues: CASSLGLAGGIVRNEQFF. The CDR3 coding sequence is TGTGCCAGCAGCTTAGGGCTAGCGGGAGGGATAGTGCGGAATGAGCAGTTCTTC.

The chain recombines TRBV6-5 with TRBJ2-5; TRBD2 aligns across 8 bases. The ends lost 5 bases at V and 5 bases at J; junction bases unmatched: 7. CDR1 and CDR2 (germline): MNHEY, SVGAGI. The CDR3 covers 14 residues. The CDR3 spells CASSQTSAGETQYF. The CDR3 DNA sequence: TGTGCCAGCAGTCAGACTAGCGCGGGGGAGACCCAGTACTTC.

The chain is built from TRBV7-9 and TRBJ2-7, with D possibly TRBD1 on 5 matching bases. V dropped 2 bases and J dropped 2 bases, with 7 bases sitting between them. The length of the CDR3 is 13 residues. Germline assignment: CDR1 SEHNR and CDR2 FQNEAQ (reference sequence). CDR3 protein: CASSLRGPYEQYF. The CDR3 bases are TGTGCCAGCAGCTTAAGGGGCCCCTACGAGCAGTACTTC.

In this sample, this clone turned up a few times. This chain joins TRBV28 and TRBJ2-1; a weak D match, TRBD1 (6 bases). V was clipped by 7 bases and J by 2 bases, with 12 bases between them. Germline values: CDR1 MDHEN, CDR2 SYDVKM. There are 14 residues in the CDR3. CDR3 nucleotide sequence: TGTGCCAGCATTCGTAAGGGGGCCTACAATGAGCAGTTCTTC. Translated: CASIRKGAYNEQFF.

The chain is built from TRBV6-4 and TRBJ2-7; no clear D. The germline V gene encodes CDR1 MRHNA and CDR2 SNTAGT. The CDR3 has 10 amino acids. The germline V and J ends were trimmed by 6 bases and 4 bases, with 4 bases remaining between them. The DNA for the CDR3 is TGTGCCAGCAGCAGATACGAGCAGTACTTC. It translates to CASSRYEQYF.

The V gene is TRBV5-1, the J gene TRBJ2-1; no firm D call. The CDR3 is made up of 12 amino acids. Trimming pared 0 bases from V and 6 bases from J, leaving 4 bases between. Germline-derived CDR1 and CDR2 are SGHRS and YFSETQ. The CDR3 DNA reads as TGCGCCAGCAGCTTGGAAGGCAATGAGCAGTTCTTC. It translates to CASSLEGNEQFF. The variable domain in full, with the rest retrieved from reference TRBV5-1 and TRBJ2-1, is KAGVTQTPRYLIKTRGQQVTLSCSPISGHRSVSWYQQTPGQGLQFLFEYFSETQRNKGNFPGRFSGRQFSNSRSEMNVSTLELGDSALYLCASSLEGNEQFFGPGTRLTVL.

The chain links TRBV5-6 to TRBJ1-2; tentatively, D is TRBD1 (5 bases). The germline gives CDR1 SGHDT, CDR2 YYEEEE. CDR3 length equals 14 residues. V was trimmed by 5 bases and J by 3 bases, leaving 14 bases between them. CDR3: CASRTRQGDYGYTF. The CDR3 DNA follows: TGTGCCAGCAGAACAAGGCAGGGTGACTATGGCTACACCTTC.

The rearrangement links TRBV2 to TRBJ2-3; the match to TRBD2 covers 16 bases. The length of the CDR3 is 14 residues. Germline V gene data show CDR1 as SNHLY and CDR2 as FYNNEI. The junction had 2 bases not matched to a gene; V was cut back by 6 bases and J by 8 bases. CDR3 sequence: CASRGLAGGPTQYF. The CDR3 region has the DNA TGTGCCAGCAGGGGACTAGCGGGAGGGCCTACGCAGTATTTT.

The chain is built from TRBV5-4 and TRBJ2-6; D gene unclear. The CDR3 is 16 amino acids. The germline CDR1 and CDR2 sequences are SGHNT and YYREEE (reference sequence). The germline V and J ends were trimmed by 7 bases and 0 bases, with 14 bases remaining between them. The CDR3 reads CASSASQSSGANVLTF. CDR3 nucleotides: TGTGCCAGCTCCGCTTCTCAGAGCTCTGGGGCCAACGTCCTGACTTTC.

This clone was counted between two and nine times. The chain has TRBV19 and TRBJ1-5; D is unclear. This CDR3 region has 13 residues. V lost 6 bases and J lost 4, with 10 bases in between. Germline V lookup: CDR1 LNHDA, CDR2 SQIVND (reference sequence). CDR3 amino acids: CASSQTSNQPQHF. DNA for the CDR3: TGTGCCAGTAGCCAGACATCGAATCAGCCCCAGCATTTT.

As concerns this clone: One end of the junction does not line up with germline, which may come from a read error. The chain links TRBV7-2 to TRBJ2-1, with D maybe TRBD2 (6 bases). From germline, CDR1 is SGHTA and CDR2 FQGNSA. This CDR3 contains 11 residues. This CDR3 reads CASSLRGRLVF. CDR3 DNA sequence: TGTGCCAGCAGCTTGCGGGGTCGGTTGGTCTTC.

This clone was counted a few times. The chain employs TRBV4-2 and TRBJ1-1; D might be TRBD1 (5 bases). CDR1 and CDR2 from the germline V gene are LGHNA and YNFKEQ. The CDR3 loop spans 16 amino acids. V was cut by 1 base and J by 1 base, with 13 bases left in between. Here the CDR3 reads CASSQAGGLTNTEAFF. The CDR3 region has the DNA TGTGCCAGCAGCCAAGCGGGGGGACTAACGAACACTGAAGCTTTCTTT.

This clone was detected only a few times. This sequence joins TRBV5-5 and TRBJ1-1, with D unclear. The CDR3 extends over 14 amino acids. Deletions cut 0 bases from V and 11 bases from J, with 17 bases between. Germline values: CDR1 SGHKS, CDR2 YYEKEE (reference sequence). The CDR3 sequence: CASSLEGQALRAFF. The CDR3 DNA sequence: TGTGCCAGCAGCTTGGAAGGGCAGGCCCTGCGCGCTTTCTTT.

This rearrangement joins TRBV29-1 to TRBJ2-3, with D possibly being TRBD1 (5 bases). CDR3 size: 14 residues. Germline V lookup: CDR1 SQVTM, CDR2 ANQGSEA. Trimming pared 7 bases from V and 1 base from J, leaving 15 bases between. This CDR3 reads CSGSRVEGTDTQYF. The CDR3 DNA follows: TGCAGCGGAAGCAGGGTCGAGGGCACAGATACGCAGTATTTT.

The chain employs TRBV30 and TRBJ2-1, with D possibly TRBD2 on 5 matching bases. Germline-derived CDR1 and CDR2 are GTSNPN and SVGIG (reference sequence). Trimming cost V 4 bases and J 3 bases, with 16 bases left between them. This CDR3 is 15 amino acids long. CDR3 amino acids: CAWILLSGNYNEQFF. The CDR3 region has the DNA TGTGCCTGGATCCTCTTAAGCGGAAACTACAATGAGCAGTTCTTC.

This CDR3 is CASGLGQGGLQFF. The CDR3 nucleotides are TGTGCTAGTGGTTTGGGACAGGGAGGGCTCCAGTTCTTC. The chain joins TRBV12-5 to TRBJ2-1, with D possibly called TRBD1 or TRBD2 (7 bases each). Trimming stripped 1 base from V and 13 bases from J, with 14 bases between. There are 13 residues in the CDR3. Germline V gives CDR1 LGHNT, CDR2 FRNRAP.

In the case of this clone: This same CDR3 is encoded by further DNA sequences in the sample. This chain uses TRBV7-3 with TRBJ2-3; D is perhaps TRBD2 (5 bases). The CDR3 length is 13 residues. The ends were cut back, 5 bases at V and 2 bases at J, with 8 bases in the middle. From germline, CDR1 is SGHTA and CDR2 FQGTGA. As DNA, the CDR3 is TGTGCCAGCAGCCTCGACTACACAGATACGCAGTATTTT. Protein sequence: CASSLDYTDTQYF.

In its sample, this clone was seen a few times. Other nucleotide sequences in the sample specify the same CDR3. In nucleotides, the CDR3 is TGCGCCAGCAGCTCCGGACTAGCGGGGGTCAATGAGCAGTTCTTC. Its protein product is CASSSGLAGVNEQFF. The chain uses TRBV5-1 and TRBJ2-1, with 13 positions matching TRBD2. Germline V gives CDR1 SGHRS, CDR2 YFSETQ. Germline trimming cut 3 bases from V and 6 bases from J; bases unmatched to any gene: 3. There are 15 residues in the CDR3.

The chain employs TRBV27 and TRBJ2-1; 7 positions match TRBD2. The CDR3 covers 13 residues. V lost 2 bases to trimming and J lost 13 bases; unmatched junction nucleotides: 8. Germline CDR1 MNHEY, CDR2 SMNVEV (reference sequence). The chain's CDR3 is CASSLRAGREQFF. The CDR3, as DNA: TGTGCCAGCAGTTTAAGAGCGGGAAGGGAACAGTTCTTC.

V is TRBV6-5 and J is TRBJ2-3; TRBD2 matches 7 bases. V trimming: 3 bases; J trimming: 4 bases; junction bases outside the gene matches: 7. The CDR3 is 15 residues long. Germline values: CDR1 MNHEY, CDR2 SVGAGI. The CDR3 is CASSYSGRLADTQYF. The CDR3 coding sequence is TGTGCCAGCAGTTATTCCGGGAGGCTGGCAGATACGCAGTATTTT.